The next 25 T cell receptor beta chains were all read from a single sample in a study of blood T cell repertoires in COVID-19. Some clones are missing from TCRdb's copy, which holds only in-frame ones; the method was immunoSEQ multiplex PCR. Of around 300,000 clones in the sample, around 90% were seen once. Sequencing was performed on peripheral blood. The origin of the receptors is a woman aged 40 to 50 who had recovered from COVID-19.

The chain recombines TRBV6-2 or TRBV6-3 with TRBJ2-7; D remains ambiguous. The V gene's germline CDR1 is MNHEY and CDR2 SVGEGT. Trimming shortened V by 5 bases and J by 1 base, and 12 bases separated the two germline ends. The CDR3 contains 14 residues. CDR3 DNA sequence: TGTGCCAGCAGTGACCCCAGGTGGTCCTACGAGCAGTACTTC. This codes for CASSDPRWSYEQYF.

This chain connects TRBV6-1 to TRBJ1-5; the match to TRBD1 covers 8 bases. This CDR3 comprises 22 residues. Germline trimming cut 2 bases from V and 3 bases from J; bases unmatched to any gene: 24. Germline assignment: CDR1 MNHNS and CDR2 SASEGT. DNA of the CDR3: TGTGCCAGCAGTGAAAAACCTCCAGGGGGCGGAGGAAGGTCGGGGCACAATCAGCCCCAGCATTTT. It specifies CASSEKPPGGGGRSGHNQPQHF.

V usage is TRBV10-3 and J usage is TRBJ2-1; no clear D gene. CDR1 is ENHRY and CDR2 is SYGVKD in the germline V gene. Trimming removed 5 bases at V and 10 bases at J, with 12 bases between. The CDR3 is made up of 12 amino acids. CDR3: CAISSSDSEQFF. CDR3 nucleotide sequence: TGTGCCATCAGTTCTTCCGACTCGGAGCAGTTCTTC.

The gene calls are TRBV21-1 and TRBJ2-1; the DNA was not used to check the table's D call, TRBD2. TRBV21-1 is a listed pseudogene. The CDR3 length is 18 residues. The CDR3 bases are TGTGCCAGCAGCCAGGGGGGACCCCTAGCGGGAGGGCCCTATGAGCAGTTCTTC. Protein product: CASSQGGPLAGGPYEQFF.

V and J are TRBV10-2 and TRBJ1-1; D is unclear. V was clipped by 4 bases and J by 4 bases, with 10 bases between them. CDR1 and CDR2 from the germline V gene are WSHSY and SAAADI. The CDR3 has 13 amino acids. The CDR3 here is CASSASRGTEAFF. CDR3 nucleotide sequence: TGCGCCAGCAGTGCGAGTCGGGGCACTGAAGCTTTCTTT.

This chain joins TRBV14 and TRBJ1-3; perhaps TRBD1 as D (5 bases). The CDR3 is 14 amino acids. The V end was cut by 1 base, the J end by 3 bases, with 7 bases between. Per the germline V gene, CDR1 is SGHDN and CDR2 is FVKESK. The CDR3 DNA is TGTGCCAGCAGCCAAGCAGGGATTGGAAACACCATATATTTT. Protein sequence: CASSQAGIGNTIYF. Drawing the rest from reference TRBV14 and TRBJ1-3, the complete variable domain is EAGVTQFPSHSVIEKGQTVTLRCDPISGHDNLYWYRRVMGKEIKFLLHFVKESKQDESGMPNNRFLAERTGGTYSTLKVQPAELEDSGVYFCASSQAGIGNTIYFGEGSWLTVV.

The chain joins TRBV28 to TRBJ2-3, with a weak D call TRBD2 (6 bases). Germline lookup yields CDR1 MDHEN and CDR2 SYDVKM. The ends were cut back, 5 bases at V and 4 bases at J, with 19 bases in the middle. This CDR3 contains 16 residues. The CDR3 is CASSLIAAEGSDTQYF. The CDR3, as DNA: TGTGCCAGCAGTCTTATAGCGGCCGAGGGCTCAGATACGCAGTATTTT. Full variable domain (rest looked up from reference TRBV28 and TRBJ2-3): DVKVTQSSRYLVKRTGEKVFLECVQDMDHENMFWYRQDPGLGLRLIYFSYDVKMKEKGDIPEGYSVSREKKERFSLILESASTNQTSMYLCASSLIAAEGSDTQYFGPGTRLTVL.

The J gene is TRBJ2-3, the V gene TRBV11-2; possible D gene TRBD2, 5 bases. The germline gives CDR1 SGHAT, CDR2 FQNNGV. Trimming pared 2 bases from V and 7 bases from J, leaving 19 bases between. The CDR3 extends over 16 amino acids. This CDR3 reads CASSLSVGISGNTQYF. CDR3 in DNA: TGTGCCAGCAGCTTATCGGTGGGGATCTCGGGGAATACGCAGTATTTT.

The gene calls are TRBV4-1 and TRBJ2-3; D is possibly TRBD1 (5 bases). Germline CDR1 reads MGHRA; CDR2 reads YSYEKL. Trimming stripped 0 bases from V and 5 bases from J, with 15 bases between. The CDR3 loop spans 16 amino acids. Here the CDR3 DNA reads TGCGCCAGCAGCCAAGACTCAGGGATGCTACGAGATACGCAGTATTTT. Translation gives CASSQDSGMLRDTQYF.

V is TRBV10-3 and J is TRBJ2-7; unclear D gene. CDR1 and CDR2 from the germline V gene are ENHRY and SYGVKD. V was cut by 1 base and J by 3 bases, with 10 bases left in between. The CDR3 is made up of 14 amino acids. The CDR3 DNA follows: TGTGCCATCAGTGAGTTACAAAGAGGCTACGAGCAGTACTTC. It encodes CAISELQRGYEQYF.

V usage is TRBV19 and J usage is TRBJ2-1; unclear D gene. The CDR3 sequence is 14 residues long. Trimming removed 10 bases from V and 0 bases from J, with 13 bases in between. Germline CDR1 and CDR2: LNHDA and SQIVND (reference sequence). The DNA of the CDR3 is TGTGCCACCCTGGTGCCCAGCTCCTACAATGAGCAGTTCTTC. This translates into CATLVPSSYNEQFF.

The rearrangement uses TRBV9 and TRBJ2-2; unclear D gene. V gave up 4 bases and J gave up 3 bases, with 10 bases separating them. Germline CDR1 SGDLS, CDR2 YYNGEE. This CDR3 contains 14 residues. The CDR3: CASSTDGYTGELFF. DNA of the CDR3: TGTGCCAGCAGCACTGACGGGTACACCGGGGAGCTGTTTTTT.

This chain uses TRBV2 with TRBJ2-4; 7 bases align to TRBD1. CDR3 length equals 16 residues. V lost 4 bases to trimming and J lost 2 bases; unmatched junction nucleotides: 8. Germline lookup yields CDR1 SNHLY and CDR2 FYNNEI. In DNA form, the CDR3 reads TGTGCCAGCAGTGGGCCGACAGGGTCTTCCAAAAACATTCAGTACTTC. Translated, it gives CASSGPTGSSKNIQYF.

The chain uses TRBV11-1 and TRBJ2-7; 11 bases map to TRBD1. V lost 3 bases to trimming and J lost 2 bases; unmatched junction nucleotides: 6. CDR1 is SGHAT, CDR2 FQDESV, per germline (reference sequence). This CDR3 is built from 16 residues. The DNA for the CDR3 is TGTGCCAGCAGCTTCGTACCGGGACAGGGGGCCTACGAGCAGTACTTC. It codes for CASSFVPGQGAYEQYF.

The chain carries TRBV9 and TRBJ2-5, with a weak D call TRBD1 (5 bases). The CDR3 extends over 13 amino acids. Trimming removed 0 bases at V and 7 bases at J, with 10 bases between. From germline, CDR1 is SGDLS and CDR2 YYNGEE. CDR3 sequence reads: CASSVVGEGTQYF. The CDR3 nucleotides read TGTGCCAGCAGCGTAGTAGGGGAAGGGACCCAGTACTTC. Supplemented by reference TRBV9 and TRBJ2-5, the full variable domain reads DSGVTQTPKHLITATGQRVTLRCSPRSGDLSVYWYQQSLDQGLQFLIQYYNGEERAKGNILERFSAQQFPDLHSELNLSSLELGDSALYFCASSVVGEGTQYFGPGTRLLVL.

The chain carries TRBV27 and TRBJ2-2, with D maybe TRBD1 (5 bases). Germline loops: CDR1 MNHEY, CDR2 SMNVEV (reference sequence). The ends were cut back, 5 bases at V and 1 base at J, with 14 bases in the middle. The CDR3 runs to 16 residues. The CDR3 spells CASSPTGQGNTGELFF. The DNA for the CDR3 is TGTGCCAGCAGTCCCACTGGGCAGGGGAACACCGGGGAGCTGTTTTTT.

The chain links TRBV6-5 to TRBJ2-3, with D unresolved. CDR1 MNHEY and CDR2 SVGAGI come from the germline V gene. Trimming removed 1 base from V and 3 bases from J, with 11 bases in between. CDR3 size: 15 residues. The CDR3 protein is CASSYYSEATDTQYF. The CDR3 DNA reads as TGTGCCAGCAGTTACTACTCCGAGGCGACAGATACGCAGTATTTT.

This chain uses TRBV7-9 with TRBJ2-5, with 10 bases fitting TRBD1. The CDR3 is 14 residues long. J was trimmed by 5 bases and V by 5 bases; bases with no gene match: 5. The germline gives CDR1 SEHNR, CDR2 FQNEAQ (reference sequence). CDR3 in amino acids: CASSTRTGGETQYF. CDR3 coding DNA: TGTGCCAGCAGCACCCGGACAGGGGGGGAGACCCAGTACTTC.

The J gene is TRBJ2-1, the V gene TRBV7-6, with TRBD2 matching 12 bases. V lost 4 bases, J lost 4 bases, and 8 bases stayed unmatched. The CDR3 is 17 residues long. The germline gives CDR1 SGHVS, CDR2 FNYEAQ. CDR3 nucleotides: TGTGCCAGCAGCTGGGAGGTGGGGACTAGCGGGTACAATGAGCAGTTCTTC. Translation gives CASSWEVGTSGYNEQFF.

The J gene is TRBJ2-3, the V gene TRBV6-6; 12 positions match TRBD2. Germline-derived CDR1 and CDR2 are MNHNY and SVGAGI (reference sequence). J was trimmed by 7 bases and V by 6 bases; bases with no gene match: 8. The CDR3 is 15 amino acids. CDR3 protein: CASRPPSGRANTQYF. The CDR3 region has the DNA TGTGCCAGCAGACCTCCTAGCGGGAGGGCCAATACGCAGTATTTT.

This chain links TRBV19 with TRBJ2-7; D perhaps matches TRBD1 (6 bases). Trimming removed 7 bases at V and 0 bases at J, with 13 bases between. The CDR3 is 14 residues long. Per germline, CDR1 LNHDA and CDR2 SQIVND (reference sequence). Here the CDR3 DNA reads TGTGCCAGTACCCGGACAGTGAGCTCCTACGAGCAGTACTTC. Protein sequence: CASTRTVSSYEQYF.

This clone was detected only a few times. This sequence joins TRBV12-5 and TRBJ1-2, with TRBD1 matching over 9 bases. The CDR3 has 14 amino acids. CDR1 and CDR2 from the germline V gene are LGHNT and FRNRAP. V dropped 2 bases and J dropped 8; count of bases not matched to a gene: 6. The CDR3 spells CASGLTGQGNGYTF. CDR3 sequence (DNA): TGTGCTAGTGGTTTGACGGGACAGGGAAACGGCTACACCTTC.

The rearrangement uses TRBV7-3 and TRBJ2-1; 11 bases are a match to TRBD2. J was trimmed by 8 bases and V by 4 bases; bases with no gene match: 10. CDR3 length equals 16 residues. Germline values: CDR1 SGHTA, CDR2 FQGTGA. CDR3 nucleotides: TGTGCCAGCAGCTCCTTAACTAGCGGGAGTTTGGATGAGCAGTTCTTC. Protein sequence: CASSSLTSGSLDEQFF. Full variable domain (outside the CDR3, taken from reference TRBV7-3 and TRBJ2-1): GAGVSQTPSNKVTEKGKYVELRCDPISGHTALYWYRQSLGQGPEFLIYFQGTGAADDSGLPNDRFFAVRPEGSVSTLKIQRTERGDSAVYLCASSSLTSGSLDEQFFGPGTRLTVL.

The V call is TRBV9, the J call TRBJ2-2; TRBD1 aligns across 9 bases. Trimming at V came to 3 bases and at J to 0 bases, leaving 3 bases not matched to a gene. The CDR3 has 16 residues. Germline lookup yields CDR1 SGDLS and CDR2 YYNGEE. CDR3 sequence: CASSAGQGTNTGELFF. The CDR3 nucleotides read TGTGCCAGCAGCGCCGGACAGGGGACGAACACCGGGGAGCTGTTTTTT.

The chain uses TRBV10-3 and TRBJ2-7; TRBD1 matches at 9 bases. Germline-derived CDR1 and CDR2 are ENHRY and SYGVKD. The CDR3 length is 14 residues. Trimming took 7 bases from V and 5 from J; bases not matched to a gene: 9. CDR3 coding DNA: TGTGCCATCACCCCGGACAGGGGCGTTAACGAGCAGTACTTC. It encodes CAITPDRGVNEQYF.